These 8 T cell receptor beta chains originate from one sample sequenced in a study of cytomegalovirus exposure and HLA in healthy donors. PCR primers comprised 60 Vbeta and 13 Jbeta primers. Here immunoSEQ multiplex PCR was the method, and the copy in TCRdb shows in-frame clones only, minus some. The sample lists about 69,000 clones, 74% occurring once. The specimen was PBMCs. The receptors originated from a woman aged 55-70 years in good health and CMV-seropositive.

Only a few counts were recorded for this clone. This chain joins TRBV6-5 and TRBJ1-2; TRBD1 might be the D (6 bases). The CDR3 consists of 14 residues. V lost 6 bases to trimming and J lost 3 bases, with 14 bases between them. Germline V lookup: CDR1 MNHEY, CDR2 SVGAGI. CDR3 sequence reads: CASRAPQGYYGYTF. CDR3 in DNA: TGTGCCAGCAGAGCTCCCCAGGGGTACTATGGCTACACCTTC.

This clone was seen a few times. The rearrangement links TRBV5-6 to TRBJ1-5; D not resolved. The CDR3 is made up of 14 amino acids. The germline gives CDR1 SGHDT, CDR2 YYEEEE. V was cut by 0 bases and J by 0 bases, with 4 bases left in between. CDR3 loop: CASSLVGSNQPQHF. The DNA for the CDR3 is TGTGCCAGCAGCTTGGTCGGTAGCAATCAGCCCCAGCATTTT.

This chain uses TRBV5-4 with TRBJ2-7; 14 bases match TRBD2. The CDR3 totals 16 residues. The germline V gene has CDR1 SGHNT and CDR2 YYREEE (reference sequence). The ends lost 4 bases at V and 4 bases at J; junction bases unmatched: 7. CDR3 residues: CASSPGTSGGPYEQYF. CDR3 coding DNA: TGTGCCAGCAGCCCCGGGACTAGCGGGGGCCCATACGAGCAGTACTTC.

This chain links TRBV10-3 with TRBJ2-7, with 7 bases fitting TRBD1. In germline, CDR1 is ENHRY, CDR2 SYGVKD. The CDR3 consists of 13 residues. Unmatched junction bases numbered 3, after V lost 7 bases and J lost 0 bases. The CDR3 bases are TGTGCCATCAAAGACAGGGTCTCCTACGAGCAGTACTTC. Translated, it gives CAIKDRVSYEQYF.

The genes are TRBV6-5 and TRBJ1-3; D remains ambiguous. Germline V gene lookup returns CDR1 MNHEY and CDR2 SVGAGI. Trimming stripped 10 bases from V and 0 bases from J, with 16 bases between. The CDR3 runs 15 residues. The CDR3 reads CATRQGPSSGNTIYF. Here the CDR3 DNA reads TGTGCCACCCGACAAGGTCCATCCTCTGGAAACACCATATATTTT.

This clone was observed a handful of times. The V and J genes are TRBV30 and TRBJ2-5; 7 nucleotides agree with TRBD2. This CDR3 comprises 15 residues. Germline V gene data show CDR1 as GTSNPN and CDR2 as SVGIG (reference sequence). V gave up 0 bases and J gave up 2 bases; unmatched junction bases: 6. The CDR3 region is CAWSVLGRGQETQYF. In DNA form, the CDR3 reads TGTGCCTGGAGTGTACTAGGGAGGGGTCAAGAGACCCAGTACTTC. Full variable domain (rest looked up from reference TRBV30 and TRBJ2-5): SQTIHQWPATLVQPVGSPLSLECTVEGTSNPNLYWYRQAAGRGLQLLFYSVGIGQISSEVPQNLSASRPQDRQFILSSKKLLLSDSGFYLCAWSVLGRGQETQYFGPGTRLLVL.

This clone was observed a few times. Here the CDR3 omits its conserved ending phenylalanine or tryptophan, so a read error is the likely source. The CDR3 bases are TGTGCCATCAGCCGCAATCCCGGGGATCAGCCCCAGCATGTT. Translated, it gives CAISRNPGDQPQHV. The chain couples TRBV5-6 to TRBJ1-5; the D is unclear. The germline CDR1 and CDR2 sequences are SGHDT and YYEEEE. The CDR3 sequence is 14 residues long.

J is TRBJ1-3 and V is TRBV4-2; D not certain. Germline loops: CDR1 LGHNA, CDR2 YNFKEQ. The CDR3 has 15 residues. Trimming took 0 bases from V and 2 from J, leaving 8 bases between them. CDR3 sequence: CASSQDQVAGNTIYF. DNA for the CDR3: TGTGCCAGCAGCCAAGATCAGGTAGCTGGAAACACCATATATTTT.